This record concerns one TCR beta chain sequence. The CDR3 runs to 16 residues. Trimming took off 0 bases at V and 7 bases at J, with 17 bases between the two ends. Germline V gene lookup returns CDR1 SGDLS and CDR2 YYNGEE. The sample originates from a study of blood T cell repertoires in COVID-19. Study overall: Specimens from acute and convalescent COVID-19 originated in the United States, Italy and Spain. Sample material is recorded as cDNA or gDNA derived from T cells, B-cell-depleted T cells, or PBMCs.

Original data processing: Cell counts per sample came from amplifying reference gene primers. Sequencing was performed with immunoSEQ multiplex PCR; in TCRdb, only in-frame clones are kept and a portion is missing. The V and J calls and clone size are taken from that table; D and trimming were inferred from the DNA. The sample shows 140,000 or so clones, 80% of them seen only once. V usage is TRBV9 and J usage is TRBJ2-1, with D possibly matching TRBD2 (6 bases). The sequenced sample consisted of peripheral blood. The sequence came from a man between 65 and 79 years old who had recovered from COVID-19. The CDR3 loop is CASSVDGRGGINEQFF. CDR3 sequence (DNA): TGTGCCAGCAGCGTAGACGGTCGGGGCGGGATAAATGAGCAGTTCTTC.